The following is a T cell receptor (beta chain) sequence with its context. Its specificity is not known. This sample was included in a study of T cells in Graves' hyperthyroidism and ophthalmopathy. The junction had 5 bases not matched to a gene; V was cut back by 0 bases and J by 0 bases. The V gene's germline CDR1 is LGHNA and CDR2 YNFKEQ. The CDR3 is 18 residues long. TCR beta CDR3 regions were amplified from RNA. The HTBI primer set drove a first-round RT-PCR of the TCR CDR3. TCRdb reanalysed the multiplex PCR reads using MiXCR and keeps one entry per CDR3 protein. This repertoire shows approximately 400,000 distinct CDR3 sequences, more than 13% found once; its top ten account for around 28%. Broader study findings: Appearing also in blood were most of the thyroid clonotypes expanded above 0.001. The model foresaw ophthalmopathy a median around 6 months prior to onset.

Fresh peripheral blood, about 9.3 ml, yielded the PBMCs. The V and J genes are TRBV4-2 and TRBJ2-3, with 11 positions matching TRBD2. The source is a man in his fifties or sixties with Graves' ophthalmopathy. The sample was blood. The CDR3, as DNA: TGTGCCAGCAGCCAAGATAGCGGGAGGGCTTCTAGCACAGATACGCAGTATTTT. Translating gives CASSQDSGRASSTDTQYF.